These 14 T cell receptor beta chains were all obtained from the same sample, sequenced in a study of blood T cell repertoires in COVID-19. TCRdb keeps only in-frame clones here, not all; method: immunoSEQ multiplex PCR. The sample contains a few hundred thousand clones, approximately 79% of which appear only once. Source material: peripheral blood. These receptors all come from a human donor in a cohort sampled during active COVID-19.

The V and J genes are TRBV15 and TRBJ1-4, with TRBD1 matching 10 bases. Unmatched junction bases numbered 3, after V lost 4 bases and J lost 7 bases. The CDR3 covers 14 residues. Germline V CDR1 and CDR2: LNHNV, YYDKDF (reference sequence). In DNA, the CDR3 is TGTGCCACCAGCACGGGACAGGGGATTGAAAAACTGTTTTTT. Protein product: CATSTGQGIEKLFF. Full variable domain (rest looked up from reference TRBV15 and TRBJ1-4): DAMVIQNPRYQVTQFGKPVTLSCSQTLNHNVMYWYQQKSSQAPKLLFHYYDKDFNNEADTPDNFQSRRPNTSFCFLDIRSPGLGDTAMYLCATSTGQGIEKLFFGSGTQLSVL.

A few counts support this clone. This sequence joins TRBV6-5 and TRBJ2-1, with D maybe TRBD1 (5 bases). With 6 bases removed from V and 2 bases from J, the gap between germline ends came to 14 bases. The CDR3 extends over 15 amino acids. Germline CDR1 reads MNHEY; CDR2 reads SVGAGI. CDR3 loop: CASRFDSRAYNEQFF. DNA of the CDR3: TGTGCCAGCAGATTCGACAGCCGGGCCTACAATGAGCAGTTCTTC.

The chain employs TRBV7-2 and TRBJ2-4; no reliable D call. CDR1 and CDR2 from the germline V gene are SGHTA and FQGNSA. V was shortened by 2 bases and J by 1 base, with 6 bases between the two germline ends. This CDR3 region has 14 residues. The CDR3 region is CASSLTTAKNIQYF. The DNA for the CDR3 is TGTGCCAGCAGCTTAACTACGGCCAAAAACATTCAGTACTTC.

This chain links TRBV7-9 with TRBJ1-1; unclear D gene. The V end was cut by 1 base, the J end by 3 bases, with 9 bases between. The CDR3 contains 14 residues. Germline values: CDR1 SEHNR, CDR2 FQNEAQ (reference sequence). CDR3 sequence reads: CASSLGSSHTEAFF. CDR3 DNA: TGTGCCAGCAGCTTAGGGTCCAGTCACACTGAAGCTTTCTTT.

The chain has TRBV3-1 (or the pseudogene TRBV3-2) and TRBJ2-3; 11 nucleotides align to TRBD2. The CDR3 covers 17 residues. The J segment lost 5 bases and the V segment lost 0 bases, leaving 7 bases of the junction unmatched. Germline V gene lookup returns CDR1 LGHDT and CDR2 YNNKEL (reference sequence). In DNA form, the CDR3 reads TGTGCCAGCAGCCAAGAGGGACTAGCGGACGAAAGAGATACGCAGTATTTT. Translating it yields CASSQEGLADERDTQYF.

V and J are TRBV28 and TRBJ1-5, with a possible D match to TRBD1 (5 bases). Per germline, CDR1 MDHEN and CDR2 SYDVKM. The CDR3 consists of 13 residues. V lost 6 bases and J lost 8, with 14 bases in between. The CDR3, as DNA: TGTGCCAGCAGAGGGGCAGAAAGAAAGCCCCAGCATTTT. Translating gives CASRGAERKPQHF. The variable domain in full, with the rest retrieved from reference TRBV28 and TRBJ1-5, is DVKVTQSSRYLVKRTGEKVFLECVQDMDHENMFWYRQDPGLGLRLIYFSYDVKMKEKGDIPEGYSVSREKKERFSLILESASTNQTSMYLCASRGAERKPQHFGDGTRLSIL.

The chain has TRBV6-5 and TRBJ2-7, with D perhaps matching TRBD2 (5 bases). The CDR3 has 15 amino acids. Trimming cost V 6 bases and J 3 bases, with 18 bases left between them. Germline V gene data show CDR1 as MNHEY and CDR2 as SVGAGI. The CDR3 sequence: CASSSGSWVGYEQYF. The CDR3, as DNA: TGTGCCAGCAGCTCGGGATCGTGGGTCGGCTACGAGCAGTACTTC.

CDR3 nucleotides: TGTGCCAGCAGTTACTCCGGGACAGGGCGGGGCACTGAAGCTTTCTTT. Amino acid sequence: CASSYSGTGRGTEAFF. This chain connects TRBV6-5 to TRBJ1-1; 9 bases agree with TRBD1. V dropped 0 bases and J dropped 4; count of bases not matched to a gene: 6. Germline lookup yields CDR1 MNHEY and CDR2 SVGAGI. This CDR3 is built from 16 residues.

This clone was recorded only once. The CDR3 is CARTRGGNYGYTF. The CDR3 DNA reads as TGTGCCAGAACACGGGGGGGGAACTATGGCTACACCTTC. The rearrangement uses TRBV6-6 and TRBJ1-2, with D maybe TRBD1 (5 bases). The CDR3 is 13 amino acids. Germline CDR1 is MNHNY and CDR2 is SVGAGI (reference sequence). V lost 9 bases and J 2 bases, leaving 13 bases between the germline ends.

The rearrangement joins TRBV18 to TRBJ1-2; the match to TRBD1 covers 8 bases. The CDR3 sequence is 13 residues long. Germline V gene data show CDR1 as KGHSH and CDR2 as LQKENI. V shed 6 bases and J 3 bases; nucleotides not matched to a gene: 3. The CDR3 is CASSHRGDYGYTF. The CDR3 coding sequence is TGTGCCAGCTCGCACAGGGGGGACTATGGCTACACCTTC.

Written as DNA, the CDR3 is TGTGCCAGCTCACCGCTACAGCGGGACCCCTACGAGCAGTACTTC. This translates into CASSPLQRDPYEQYF. The rearrangement links TRBV18 to TRBJ2-7; 7 positions agree with TRBD2. Trimming at V came to 3 bases and at J to 2 bases, leaving 7 bases not matched to a gene. This CDR3 contains 15 residues. Germline CDR1 KGHSH, CDR2 LQKENI.

The chain joins TRBV30 to TRBJ1-1; a possible D gene is TRBD1 (5 bases). This CDR3 spans 14 amino acids. Germline lookup yields CDR1 GTSNPN and CDR2 SVGIG (reference sequence). Trimming removed 0 bases from V and 4 bases from J, with 12 bases in between. The CDR3 region is CAWSVKGFGTEAFF. CDR3 in DNA: TGTGCCTGGAGTGTAAAGGGGTTCGGCACTGAAGCTTTCTTT.

The chain recombines TRBV9 with TRBJ2-3; D ambiguous. V gave up 4 bases and J gave up 2 bases, with 11 bases separating them. The CDR3 is 14 residues long. CDR1 and CDR2 from the germline V gene are SGDLS and YYNGEE. Here the CDR3 DNA reads TGTGCCAGCAGCCGTCAGGTGTCCACAGATACGCAGTATTTT. It encodes CASSRQVSTDTQYF.

This chain connects TRBV4-1 to TRBJ1-1; 10 bases are a match to TRBD1. V lost 4 bases and J lost 4; bases outside the gene matches: 9. The CDR3 is 16 residues long. From germline, CDR1 is MGHRA and CDR2 YSYEKL. CDR3 loop: CASSPQKGDRGTEAFF. Written as DNA, the CDR3 is TGCGCCAGCAGCCCCCAAAAGGGGGACAGGGGCACTGAAGCTTTCTTT.